These 10 T cell receptor beta chains were all obtained from the same sample, sequenced in a study of blood T cell repertoires in COVID-19 (TCRdb year 2020). The library was prepared using the immunoSEQ multiplex PCR assay. Not all clones reach the TCRdb copy of this immuneACCESS table, which keeps in-frame sequences only. Checked studies attribute under half of the gap to unresolved V genes and leave the rest unexplained. This sample has some 90,000 clones in its table, and about 84% of those were observed once. Jointly, the top ten make up 20% to 30% of the sample. Material: peripheral blood. The receptors were sampled from a human donor in a cohort sampled during active COVID-19.

The chain has TRBV6-1 and TRBJ2-1; 9 positions agree with TRBD2. Trimming removed 2 bases from V and 5 bases from J; junction bases left unmatched: 7. The CDR3 length is 16 residues. The germline V gene encodes CDR1 MNHNS and CDR2 SASEGT. The CDR3 DNA follows: TGTGCCAGCAGTGAAAGAGGCGGGGGGGCCAACAATGAGCAGTTCTTC. Amino acids: CASSERGGGANNEQFF.

The gene calls are TRBV18 and TRBJ2-1, with 7 bases matching TRBD1. From germline, CDR1 is KGHSH and CDR2 LQKENI. The CDR3 sequence is 15 residues long. The V gene end was trimmed by 2 bases and the J gene end by 3 bases; junction bases not matched to a gene: 4. The CDR3 sequence: CASSPRDRDYNEQFF. In nucleotides, the CDR3 is TGTGCCAGCTCACCAAGGGACAGAGACTACAATGAGCAGTTCTTC. Filled out from reference TRBV18 and TRBJ2-1, the complete variable domain reads NAGVMQNPRHLVRRRGQEARLRCSPMKGHSHVYWYRQLPEEGLKFMVYLQKENIIDESGMPKERFSAEFPKEGPSILRIQQVVRGDSAAYFCASSPRDRDYNEQFFGPGTRLTVL.

This clone showed up just a few times. The V gene is TRBV7-2, the J gene TRBJ2-5, with 9 bases aligning to TRBD2. The V segment lost 3 bases and the J segment 0 bases; nucleotides outside the gene matches: 5. The length of the CDR3 is 16 residues. Germline V lookup: CDR1 SGHTA, CDR2 FQGNSA. DNA for the CDR3: TGTGCCAGCAGCTTTATAGCTAGCGGGGACCAAGAGACCCAGTACTTC. Translated: CASSFIASGDQETQYF.

The rearrangement links TRBV7-3 to TRBJ2-1; 7 nucleotides match TRBD1. The CDR3 runs 15 residues. Germline CDR1 SGHTA, CDR2 FQGTGA. V gave up 3 bases and J gave up 3 bases; unmatched junction bases: 5. The CDR3 protein is CASSFETGVYNEQFF. DNA of the CDR3: TGTGCCAGCAGCTTCGAAACAGGGGTCTACAATGAGCAGTTCTTC.

This clone was observed at least ten times. The V and J genes are TRBV7-9 and TRBJ2-7, with 7 bases lining up with TRBD2. The CDR3 spans 17 residues. Germline assignment: CDR1 SEHNR and CDR2 FQNEAQ (reference sequence). The V segment lost 2 bases and the J segment 0 bases; nucleotides outside the gene matches: 10. The CDR3 loop reads CASSLTPGGASSYEQYF. The CDR3 nucleotides are TGTGCCAGCAGCTTAACCCCGGGGGGTGCGAGCTCCTACGAGCAGTACTTC. Variable domain in full (rest from reference TRBV7-9 and TRBJ2-7): DTGVSQNPRHKITKRGQNVTFRCDPISEHNRLYWYRQTLGQGPEFLTYFQNEAQLEKSRLLSDRFSAERPKGSFSTLEIQRTEQGDSAMYLCASSLTPGGASSYEQYFGPGTRLTVT.

The chain joins TRBV4-2 to TRBJ2-4; 9 bases fit TRBD2. There are 16 residues in the CDR3. V lost 1 base and J lost 7; bases outside the gene matches: 8. The germline gives CDR1 LGHNA, CDR2 YNFKEQ. The CDR3 is CASSQAPSGMGNIQYF. In DNA form, the CDR3 reads TGTGCCAGCAGCCAAGCGCCTAGCGGGATGGGGAACATTCAGTACTTC.

V is TRBV12-3 or TRBV12-4 and J is TRBJ2-3; 7 positions match TRBD2. The CDR3 totals 13 residues. Unmatched junction bases numbered 3, after V lost 7 bases and J lost 2 bases. DNA for the CDR3: TGTGCCAGCATCGGGGGGAACACAGATACGCAGTATTTT. Translating it yields CASIGGNTDTQYF.

The CDR3 DNA follows: TGTGCCAGCAGCCTGAGCGGTCCAGATACGCAGTATTTT. It codes for CASSLSGPDTQYF. The chain couples TRBV5-6 to TRBJ2-3; tentatively, D is TRBD2 (5 bases). The germline V gene has CDR1 SGHDT and CDR2 YYEEEE. CDR3 length: 13 amino acids. V lost 4 bases to trimming and J lost 4 bases, with 10 bases between them. The full variable domain, with the rest looked up from reference TRBV5-6 and TRBJ2-3, is DAGVTQSPTHLIKTRGQQVTLRCSPKSGHDTVSWYQQALGQGPQFIFQYYEEEERQRGNFPDRFSGHQFPNYSSELNVNALLLGDSALYLCASSLSGPDTQYFGPGTRLTVL.

This CDR3 is CASSLSPAGQNEQFF. The DNA for the CDR3 is TGTGCCAGCAGCTTAAGCCCCGCCGGACAGAATGAGCAGTTCTTC. The chain recombines TRBV7-3 with TRBJ2-1, with D possibly matching TRBD1 (6 bases). Trimming took off 1 base at V and 7 bases at J, with 14 bases between the two ends. This CDR3 has 15 residues. CDR1 and CDR2 (germline): SGHTA, FQGTGA. The variable domain in full, completed from reference TRBV7-3 and TRBJ2-1, reads GAGVSQTPSNKVTEKGKYVELRCDPISGHTALYWYRQSLGQGPEFLIYFQGTGAADDSGLPNDRFFAVRPEGSVSTLKIQRTERGDSAVYLCASSLSPAGQNEQFFGPGTRLTVL.

The V and J genes are TRBV5-6 and TRBJ2-3; D might be TRBD2 (6 bases). Trimming left V 5 bases short and J 0 bases short, with 19 bases between. Germline CDR1 is SGHDT and CDR2 is YYEEEE. The CDR3 length is 17 residues. Written as DNA, the CDR3 is TGTGCCAGCAGGCTCACTCCCGGGGGACGAAGCACAGATACGCAGTATTTT. Translated, it gives CASRLTPGGRSTDTQYF.